This T cell receptor beta chain was profiled in a study of T cell responses to AZD1222 COVID-19 vaccine (dated by TCRdb to the early 2020s). The study in broad terms: A total of 233 trial participants underwent TCR sequencing, of whom 207 received two doses of AZD1222 and around 25 received two doses of the MenACWY control vaccine. Trial participants were enrolled by age into 18-55, 56-69 and 70-plus year subgroups, with roughly 160, 29 and 62 TCR-sequenced participants respectively.

Its CDR3 holds 14 amino acids, cysteine through phenylalanine. The DNA shown is the 42-base CDR3, in frame from base 1. Trimming costs V 3 bases and J 7 bases, and their ends lie 13 bases apart. CDR1 ENHRY and CDR2 SYGVKD were looked up in the germline V gene. The CDR3 regions of human TCRbeta chains were analyzed by immunosequencing. The authors' pipeline ran thus. TCRs in the repertoires were compared against a reference library of SARS-CoV-2-specific TCRs that had been generated with the MIRA antigen-specificity platform. Breadth was defined as the fraction of unique TCRs that were SARS-CoV-2-associated. Depth was defined as the fraction of total T cells that were SARS-CoV-2-associated. Using the MIRA data, each spike-specific TCR was assigned both to the spike region to which the TCR was reactive and to a CD4 or CD8 class. Log10-transformed breadth and depth values were compared by one-way ANOVA with Sidak's multiple comparisons tests. The immuneACCESS repertoire file appears here via TCRdb, limited to in-frame rearrangements. These files lack a portion of the clones; in checked studies, under half of the deficit traces to unresolved V genes, and the cause of the others is not known. V and J calls and clone size come straight from that table; D and trimming were deduced from the DNA. In all, the sample holds 250,000 to 300,000 clones, and almost 95% of those were seen once. Around 0.57% of the sample lies in the top ten.

The sample's time point, from its label and the paper: about 28 days (+/-7) after the second vaccine dose. Because spike-specific TCR depth and breadth did not differ between the two schedules, AZD1222 recipients who got a second dose at roughly 4 weeks were pooled with those who got a second dose at roughly 12 weeks. Samples from vaccinated people were obtained from the UK trials COV001 and COV002, which included a single-blind randomized controlled phase 2/3 trial of AZD1222 (ChAdOx1 nCoV-19) in healthy adults. For TCRbeta chain sequencing, PBMC samples were collected from trial participants at day 0 and at day 28 after the second dose. Concerning this clone: The clone's antigen remains unknown. One base away there is no much larger clone; base qualities are not given.

Summary of the overall study and its limitations: CD4 TCRs associated with the vaccine covered the entire spike protein, and the dominant responses were in regions 160-218 and 743-854. In the small 56-69-year group, the increase in depth fell short of significance, most likely because of low power. After two AZD1222 doses, both the breadth and the depth of spike-specific TCRs were significantly higher than at day 0 and than in MenACWY recipients. Epitopes outside the regions mutated in the B.1.351 and B.1.1.7 variants were reportedly recognized by nearly half of the unique spike-specific TCRs. Participants were mostly white British and included more females than males, and it was suggested by the authors that clonal diversity may have been underestimated. Because no day 14 peak-response samples were available, the repertoires could be characterized only after the peak T cell response. Only five or six AZD1222 recipients were SARS-CoV-2 seropositive at baseline, limiting conclusions about previously exposed vaccinees.

The sequencing here drew on peripheral blood, taken 28 days after the second AZD1222 dose. The rearranged chain carries TRBV10-3 and TRBJ2-1, and TRBD1 may be the D gene, going by 6 matching bases. The TCR originated in an adult who received the AZD1222 COVID-19 vaccine. This receptor has the CDR3 CAISDRGTENEQFF. The nucleotides are TGTGCCATCAGTGACAGGGGAACGGAAAATGAGCAGTTCTTC.